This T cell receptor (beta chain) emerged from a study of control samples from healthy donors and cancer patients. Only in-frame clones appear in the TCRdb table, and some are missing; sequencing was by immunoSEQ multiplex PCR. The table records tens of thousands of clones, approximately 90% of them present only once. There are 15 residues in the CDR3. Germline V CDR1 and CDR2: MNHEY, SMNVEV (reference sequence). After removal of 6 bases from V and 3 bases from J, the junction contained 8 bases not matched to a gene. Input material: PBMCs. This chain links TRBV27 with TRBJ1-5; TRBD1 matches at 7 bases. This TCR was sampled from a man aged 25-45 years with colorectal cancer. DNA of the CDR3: TGTGCCAGCAGACTTGGACAGGCCCCCAATCAGCCCCAGCATTTT. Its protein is CASRLGQAPNQPQHF.